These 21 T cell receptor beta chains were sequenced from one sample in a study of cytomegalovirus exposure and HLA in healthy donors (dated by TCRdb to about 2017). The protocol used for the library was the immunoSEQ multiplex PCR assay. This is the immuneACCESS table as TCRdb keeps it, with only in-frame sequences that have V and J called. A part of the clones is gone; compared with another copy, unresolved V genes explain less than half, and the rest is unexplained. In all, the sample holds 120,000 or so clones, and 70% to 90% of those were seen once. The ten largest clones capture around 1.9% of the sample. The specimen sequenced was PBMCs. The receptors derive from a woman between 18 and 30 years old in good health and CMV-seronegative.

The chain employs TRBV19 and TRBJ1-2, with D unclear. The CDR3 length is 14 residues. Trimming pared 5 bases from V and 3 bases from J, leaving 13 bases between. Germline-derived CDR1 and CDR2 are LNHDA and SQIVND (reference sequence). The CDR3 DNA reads TGTGCCAGTAGTCCCGTAGGTCTAGACTATGGCTACACCTTC. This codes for CASSPVGLDYGYTF.

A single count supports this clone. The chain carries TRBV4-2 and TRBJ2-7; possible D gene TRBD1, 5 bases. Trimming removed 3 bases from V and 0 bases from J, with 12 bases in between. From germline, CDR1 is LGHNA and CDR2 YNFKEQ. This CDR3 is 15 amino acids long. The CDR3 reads CASSQSGQNSYEQYF. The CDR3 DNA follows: TGTGCCAGCAGCCAGTCTGGACAAAACTCCTACGAGCAGTACTTC.

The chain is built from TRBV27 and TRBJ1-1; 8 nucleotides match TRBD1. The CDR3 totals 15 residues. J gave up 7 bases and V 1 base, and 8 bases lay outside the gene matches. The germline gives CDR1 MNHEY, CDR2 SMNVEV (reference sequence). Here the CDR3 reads CASSLFGQGEFEAFF. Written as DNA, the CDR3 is TGTGCCAGCAGTTTATTCGGACAGGGCGAATTTGAAGCTTTCTTT.

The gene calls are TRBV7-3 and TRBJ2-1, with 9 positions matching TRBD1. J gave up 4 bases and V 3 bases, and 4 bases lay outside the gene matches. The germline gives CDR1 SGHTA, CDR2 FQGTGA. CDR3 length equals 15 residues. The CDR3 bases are TGTGCCAGCAGCTTGCGGGGGACAGGGTACAATGAGCAGTTCTTC. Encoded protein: CASSLRGTGYNEQFF.

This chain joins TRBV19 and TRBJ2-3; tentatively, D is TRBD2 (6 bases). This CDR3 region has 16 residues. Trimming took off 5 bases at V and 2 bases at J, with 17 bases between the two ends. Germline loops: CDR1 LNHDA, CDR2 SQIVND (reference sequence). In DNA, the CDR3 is TGTGCCAGTAGTGCCCGACTAGGGAGGAACACAGATACGCAGTATTTT. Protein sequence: CASSARLGRNTDTQYF.

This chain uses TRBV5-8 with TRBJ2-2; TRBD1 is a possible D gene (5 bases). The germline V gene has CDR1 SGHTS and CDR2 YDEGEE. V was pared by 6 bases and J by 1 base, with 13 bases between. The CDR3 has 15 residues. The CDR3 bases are TGTGCCAGCATGACGCGTCAGGGGAACACCGGGGAGCTGTTTTTT. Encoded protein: CASMTRQGNTGELFF.

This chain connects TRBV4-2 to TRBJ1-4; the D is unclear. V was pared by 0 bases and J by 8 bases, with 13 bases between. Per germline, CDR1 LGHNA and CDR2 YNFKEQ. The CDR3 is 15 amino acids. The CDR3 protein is CASSQDLWGGEKLFF. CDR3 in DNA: TGTGCCAGCAGCCAAGATCTTTGGGGAGGGGAAAAACTGTTTTTT.

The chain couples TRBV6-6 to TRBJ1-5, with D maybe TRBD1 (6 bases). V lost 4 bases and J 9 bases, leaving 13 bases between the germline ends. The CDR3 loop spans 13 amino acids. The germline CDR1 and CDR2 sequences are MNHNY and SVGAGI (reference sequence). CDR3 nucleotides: TGTGCCAGCAGTTTACAACAGGGATCGCCCCAGCATTTT. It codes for CASSLQQGSPQHF.

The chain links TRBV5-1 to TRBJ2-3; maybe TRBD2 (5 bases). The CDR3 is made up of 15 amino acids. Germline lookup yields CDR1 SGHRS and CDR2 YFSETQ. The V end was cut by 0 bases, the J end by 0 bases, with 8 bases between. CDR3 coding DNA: TGCGCCAGCAGCTTGGTTCGGACTAGCACAGATACGCAGTATTTT. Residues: CASSLVRTSTDTQYF.

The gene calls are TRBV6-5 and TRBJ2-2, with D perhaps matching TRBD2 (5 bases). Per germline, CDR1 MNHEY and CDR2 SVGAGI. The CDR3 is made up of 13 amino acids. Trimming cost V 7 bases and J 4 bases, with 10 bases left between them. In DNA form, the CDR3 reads TGTGCCAGCAAGGACTGGGTCACCGGGGAGCTGTTTTTT. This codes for CASKDWVTGELFF.

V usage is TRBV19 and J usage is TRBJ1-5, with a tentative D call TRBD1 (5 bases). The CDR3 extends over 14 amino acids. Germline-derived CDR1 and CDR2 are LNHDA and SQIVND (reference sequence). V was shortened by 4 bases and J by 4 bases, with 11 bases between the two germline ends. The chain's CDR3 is CASSTGTPNQPQHF. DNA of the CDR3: TGTGCCAGTAGTACAGGGACTCCTAATCAGCCCCAGCATTTT.

Here the CDR3 reads CAWSVSTVNTEAFF. CDR3 in DNA: TGTGCCTGGAGTGTATCTACAGTGAACACTGAAGCTTTCTTT. The genes are TRBV30 and TRBJ1-1; no clear D gene. The V gene's germline CDR1 is GTSNPN and CDR2 SVGIG (reference sequence). CDR3 size: 14 residues. Trimming pared 0 bases from V and 0 bases from J, leaving 8 bases between.

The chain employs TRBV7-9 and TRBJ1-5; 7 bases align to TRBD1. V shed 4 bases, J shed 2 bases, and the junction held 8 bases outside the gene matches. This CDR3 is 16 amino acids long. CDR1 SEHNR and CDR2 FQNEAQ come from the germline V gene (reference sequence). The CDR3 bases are TGTGCCAGCAGCTCGACAGGGTCTAAGGGCAATCAGCCCCAGCATTTT. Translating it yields CASSSTGSKGNQPQHF.

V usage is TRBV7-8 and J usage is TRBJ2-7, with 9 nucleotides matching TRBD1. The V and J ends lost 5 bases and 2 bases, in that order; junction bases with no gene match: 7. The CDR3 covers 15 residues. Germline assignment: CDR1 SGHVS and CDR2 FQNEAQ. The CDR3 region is CASSDRTGATYEQYF. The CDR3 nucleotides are TGTGCCAGCAGCGACCGGACAGGGGCGACCTACGAGCAGTACTTC. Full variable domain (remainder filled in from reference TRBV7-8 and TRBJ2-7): GAGVSQSPRYKVAKRGQDVALRCDPISGHVSLFWYQQALGQGPEFLTYFQNEAQLDKSGLPSDRFFAERPEGSVSTLKIQRTQQEDSAVYLCASSDRTGATYEQYFGPGTRLTVT.

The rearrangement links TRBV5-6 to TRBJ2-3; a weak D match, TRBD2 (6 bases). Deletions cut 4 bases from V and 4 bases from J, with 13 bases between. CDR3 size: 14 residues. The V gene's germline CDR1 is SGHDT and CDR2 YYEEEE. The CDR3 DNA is TGTGCCAGCAGCGGGAGACTAGTACCAGATACGCAGTATTTT. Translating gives CASSGRLVPDTQYF. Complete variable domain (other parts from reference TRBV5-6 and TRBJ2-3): DAGVTQSPTHLIKTRGQQVTLRCSPKSGHDTVSWYQQALGQGPQFIFQYYEEEERQRGNFPDRFSGHQFPNYSSELNVNALLLGDSALYLCASSGRLVPDTQYFGPGTRLTVL.

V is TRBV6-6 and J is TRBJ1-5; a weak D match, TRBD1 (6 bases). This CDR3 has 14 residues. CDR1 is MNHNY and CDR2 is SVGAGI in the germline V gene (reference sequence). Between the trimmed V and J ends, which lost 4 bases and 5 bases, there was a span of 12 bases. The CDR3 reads CASSSRGEDQPQHF. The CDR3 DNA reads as TGTGCCAGCAGTTCCAGGGGTGAAGATCAGCCCCAGCATTTT.

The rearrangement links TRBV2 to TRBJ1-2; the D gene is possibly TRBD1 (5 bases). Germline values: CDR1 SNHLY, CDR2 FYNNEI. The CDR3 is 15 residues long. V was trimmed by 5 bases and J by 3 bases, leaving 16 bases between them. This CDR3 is CASSRLVLGDYGYTF. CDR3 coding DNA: TGTGCCAGCAGTCGCCTCGTCTTAGGGGACTATGGCTACACCTTC.

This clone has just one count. The CDR3 sequence: CASSPTGGGGGVNTEAFF. CDR3 DNA sequence: TGTGCCAGCAGCCCGACGGGCGGGGGAGGCGGGGTGAACACTGAAGCTTTCTTT. The chain combines TRBV5-6 with TRBJ1-1; tentative D call: TRBD1 (5 bases). V was trimmed by 4 bases and J by 0 bases, leaving 22 bases between them. The V gene's germline CDR1 is SGHDT and CDR2 YYEEEE. The CDR3 consists of 18 residues. The full variable domain, rest sourced from reference TRBV5-6 and TRBJ1-1, is DAGVTQSPTHLIKTRGQQVTLRCSPKSGHDTVSWYQQALGQGPQFIFQYYEEEERQRGNFPDRFSGHQFPNYSSELNVNALLLGDSALYLCASSPTGGGGGVNTEAFFGQGTRLTVV.

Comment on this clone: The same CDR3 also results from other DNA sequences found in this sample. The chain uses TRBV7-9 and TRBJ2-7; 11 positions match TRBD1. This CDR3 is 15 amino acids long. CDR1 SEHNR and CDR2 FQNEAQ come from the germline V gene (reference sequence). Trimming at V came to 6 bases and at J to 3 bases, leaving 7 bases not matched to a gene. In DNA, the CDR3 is TGTGCCAGCAGTTTGGACAGGGGGCCGATCTACGAGCAGTACTTC. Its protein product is CASSLDRGPIYEQYF.

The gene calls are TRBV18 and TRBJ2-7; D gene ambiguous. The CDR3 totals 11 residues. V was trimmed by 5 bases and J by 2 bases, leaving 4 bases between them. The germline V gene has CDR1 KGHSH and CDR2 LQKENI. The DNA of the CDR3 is TGTGCCAGCTCATCTACCTACGAGCAGTACTTC. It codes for CASSSTYEQYF.

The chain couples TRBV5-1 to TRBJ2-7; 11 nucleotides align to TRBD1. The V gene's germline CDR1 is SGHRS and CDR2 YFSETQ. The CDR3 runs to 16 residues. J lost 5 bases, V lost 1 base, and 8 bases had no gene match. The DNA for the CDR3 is TGCGCCAGCAGCTTGCAAGGACAGGGGGCGGTAAACGAGCAGTACTTC. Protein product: CASSLQGQGAVNEQYF. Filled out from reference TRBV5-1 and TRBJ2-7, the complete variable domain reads KAGVTQTPRYLIKTRGQQVTLSCSPISGHRSVSWYQQTPGQGLQFLFEYFSETQRNKGNFPGRFSGRQFSNSRSEMNVSTLELGDSALYLCASSLQGQGAVNEQYFGPGTRLTVT.